The 5 T cell receptor beta chains below were found in one sample sequenced in a study of blood T cell repertoires in COVID-19. Sequenced by immunoSEQ multiplex PCR; TCRdb stores in-frame clones only, minus some. The repertoire includes a few hundred thousand clones, around nine tenths of them detected once, and around a tenth sits in the top ten. What was sequenced was PBMCs or T cells enriched from blood (not recorded which). These TCRs come from a woman aged 40-49 years who had recovered from COVID-19.

This clone was seen only once. The V gene is TRBV7-9, the J gene TRBJ1-3; a weak D match, TRBD1 (5 bases). Germline-derived CDR1 and CDR2 are SEHNR and FQNEAQ (reference sequence). The V gene lost 1 base and the J gene lost 4 bases, with 11 bases spanning the gap. This CDR3 spans 15 amino acids. Here the CDR3 reads CASSLVFQGGNTIYF. CDR3 nucleotide sequence: TGTGCCAGCAGCTTAGTGTTTCAGGGCGGAAACACCATATATTTT.

V usage is TRBV27 and J usage is TRBJ2-7; a possible D gene is TRBD2 (5 bases). Germline loops: CDR1 MNHEY, CDR2 SMNVEV (reference sequence). V lost 11 bases and J 4 bases, leaving 24 bases between the germline ends. This CDR3 has 15 amino acids. CDR3 bases: TGTGCCTCTTCGGAGGACGGTCGGGGTAGGTACGAGCAGTACTTC. Translation gives CASSEDGRGRYEQYF.

The chain is built from TRBV5-1 and TRBJ1-1, with D possibly matching TRBD1 (5 bases). Trimming removed 9 bases at V and 3 bases at J, with 18 bases between. The CDR3 runs to 14 residues. The V gene's germline CDR1 is SGHRS and CDR2 YFSETQ. The CDR3 sequence is CATRREGGDTEAFF. The CDR3 region has the DNA TGCGCCACCAGGAGGGAGGGAGGGGACACTGAAGCTTTCTTT.

The rearrangement uses TRBV18 and TRBJ2-3, with TRBD2 identical over 14 bases. The CDR3 is 18 amino acids. The germline gives CDR1 KGHSH, CDR2 LQKENI. J was trimmed by 1 base and V by 4 bases; bases with no gene match: 7. In nucleotides, the CDR3 is TGTGCCAGCTCACTAAACCCGGGACTAGCGGGGGGCACAGATACGCAGTATTTT. Amino acids: CASSLNPGLAGGTDTQYF.

The gene calls are TRBV19 and TRBJ2-3; TRBD2 might be the D (7 bases). CDR3 length equals 16 residues. Per the germline V gene, CDR1 is LNHDA and CDR2 is SQIVND (reference sequence). Trimming took 5 bases from V and 7 from J, leaving 22 bases between them. CDR3: CASSDPRNRGDNTQYF. The CDR3 coding sequence is TGTGCCAGTAGTGATCCTAGGAATCGGGGGGACAATACGCAGTATTTT.